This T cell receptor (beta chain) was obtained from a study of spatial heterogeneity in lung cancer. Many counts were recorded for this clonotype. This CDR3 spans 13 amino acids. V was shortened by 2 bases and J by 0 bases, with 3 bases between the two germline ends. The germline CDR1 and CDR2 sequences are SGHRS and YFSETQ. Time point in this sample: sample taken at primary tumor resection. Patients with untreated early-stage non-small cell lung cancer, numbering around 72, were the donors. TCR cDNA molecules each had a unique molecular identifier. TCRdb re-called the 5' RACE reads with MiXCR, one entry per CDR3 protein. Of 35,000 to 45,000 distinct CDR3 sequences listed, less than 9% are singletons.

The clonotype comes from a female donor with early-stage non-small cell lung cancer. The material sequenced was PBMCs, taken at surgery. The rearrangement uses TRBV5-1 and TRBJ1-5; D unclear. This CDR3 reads CASSLDSNQPQHF. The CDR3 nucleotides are TGCGCCAGCAGCTTAGATAGCAATCAGCCCCAGCATTTT.